Below, one T cell receptor (beta chain) is given with its context. Its antigen is not identified. TCRdb re-derived calls from the 5' RACE reads in MiXCR, one entry per CDR3 protein. The sample includes around 530,000 distinct CDR3 sequences, roughly a fifth of them seen just once. The sample is drawn from a study of T-cell memory formation after mild COVID-19. Study-level findings and limits: CD4+ contracting clones were found mainly in CM and EM, and CD8+ ones in EMRA.

Material for sequencing was PBMCs or a T cell subset sorted from them (not recorded which). The source of this sequence is an adult woman who had mild COVID-19 (a few samples of this study predate the infection). Cell type and time point are not known.

In DNA, the CDR3 is TGCGCCAGCAGCTTGGGCACGGGATTTTCCAACTATGGCTACACCTTC. It translates to CASSLGTGFSNYGYTF. The chain has TRBV5-1 and TRBJ1-2; D is undetermined. The CDR3 runs 16 residues. The germline V and J ends were trimmed by 0 bases and 2 bases, with 14 bases remaining between them. Germline CDR1 reads SGHRS; CDR2 reads YFSETQ.